This T cell receptor (beta chain) was profiled in a study of PD-L1 blockade in urothelial cancer. Germline V lookup: CDR1 SGHAT, CDR2 FQNNGV. The CDR3 runs 16 residues. The junction had 6 bases not matched to a gene; V was cut back by 4 bases and J by 0 bases. Method: immunoSEQ multiplex PCR; TCRdb's copy keeps in-frame clones and lacks some. The table includes fewer than 45,000 clones, roughly 82% detected once. Time point of the sample: pretreatment peripheral blood. The material sequenced was PBMCs, taken around atezolizumab (anti-PD-L1) treatment. The TCR was taken from a man aged 55 to 70 with urothelial cancer. This chain connects TRBV11-2 to TRBJ2-4; 7 bases agree with TRBD1. CDR3 region: CASSSGEGAAKNIQYF. The CDR3 region has the DNA TGTGCCAGCAGCTCTGGAGAGGGGGCAGCCAAAAACATTCAGTACTTC.